The rows below give T cell receptor beta chains drawn from one sample of a study of blood T cells in healthy people across ages. One entry per CDR3 protein, called by TCRdb with MiXCR from the 5' RACE reads. The sample consists of roughly 570,000 distinct CDR3 sequences, 25% to 30% of them appearing once. The sequencing input was blood. These receptors all come from a woman between 65 and 79 years old in good health. Each CDR3 is given with its conserved first and last residue. The D gene is left open where the match is weak. Some rows have no size entry. The others give once, few or many, or a class for an expanded clone.

TRBV10-3	TRBD2	TRBJ2-5	-	TGTGCCATCAGTGGAGTTTCTAGCGGCCAAGAGACCCAGTACTTC	CAISGVSSGQETQYF
TRBV27	TRBD1	TRBJ2-7	-	TGTGCCGGCAGGATGCAGGGGGCCTACGAGCAGTACTTC	CAGRMQGAYEQYF
TRBV7-2	TRBD2	TRBJ2-1	few	TGTGCCAGCAGAGCACTAGCGGGGAATGAGCAGTTCTTC	CASRALAGNEQFF
TRBV4-2	TRBD2	TRBJ2-1	-	TGTGCCAGCAGCCAAGCTCCAGTGGGGACTACAGTGGGTGAGCAGTTCTTC	CASSQAPVGTTVGEQFF
TRBV12-3/TRBV12-4	-	TRBJ2-7	-	TGTGCCAGCAGGCTGGGAGGGGGGTCGTACGAGCAGTACTTC	CASRLGGGSYEQYF
TRBV2	TRBD2	TRBJ2-3	-	TGTGCCAGCAGTGGAACTGGCGGGGGTACGCAGTATTTT	CASSGTGGGTQYF
TRBV5-1	-	TRBJ1-1	few	TGCGCCAGCAGCTTGGAGTCCGAGATGACTGAAGCTTTCTTT	CASSLESEMTEAFF
TRBV19	TRBD1	TRBJ2-2	-	TGTGCCAGTAAAGACAGGGCGAACACCGGGGAGCTGTTTTTT	CASKDRANTGELFF
TRBV19	TRBD2	TRBJ2-3	once	TGTGCCAGTAGTATGGCTAGCGGGGGTAGCACAGATACGCAGTATTTT	CASSMASGGSTDTQYF
TRBV28	-	TRBJ2-7	few	TGTGCCAGCAACCAGGGGGGGACCTACGAGCAGTACTTC	CASNQGGTYEQYF
TRBV20-1	-	TRBJ2-3	-	TGCAGTGCTGGAGGGGGGAGAGCAGATACGCAGTATTTT	CSAGGGRADTQYF
TRBV20-1	-	TRBJ2-5	once	TGCAGTGCTAGGCCCACTTATCAAGAGACCCAGTACTTC	CSARPTYQETQYF
TRBV10-3	TRBD2	TRBJ2-5	-	TGTGCTATCAGTGAGCGAGGGAGGGAAGAGACCCAGTACTTC	CAISERGREETQYF
TRBV2	-	TRBJ1-2	once	TGTGCCAGCAGTGAACGGCAGCTGATCTATGGCTACACCTTC	CASSERQLIYGYTF
TRBV5-1	-	TRBJ1-1	few	TGCGCCAGCAGCTTAAAGCAGGGTGGGAACACTGAAGCTTTCTTT	CASSLKQGGNTEAFF
TRBV6-2/TRBV6-3	TRBD1	TRBJ1-5	few	TGTGCCAGCAGTTACCCGACAGGGCTGGGCAATCAGCCCCAGCATTTT	CASSYPTGLGNQPQHF
TRBV2	TRBD2	TRBJ2-1	once	TGTGCCAGCAGTGAAGCGAGGCAGCGGGGGGGCAATGAGCAGTTCTTC	CASSEARQRGGNEQFF
TRBV7-2	TRBD1	TRBJ1-2	-	TGTGCCAGCAGCTTAGTTGCTTCAGTCGGACAGGGCGGTGGCTACACCTTC	CASSLVASVGQGGGYTF
TRBV29-1	-	TRBJ2-4	-	TGCGGTAGGGGGGGGCCTCGGGAACCTCTAGCCAAAAACATTCAGTACTTC	CGRGGPREPLAKNIQYF
TRBV10-3	-	TRBJ2-2	-	TGTGCCATCAGTGAGTTCGGTAACGGCGGGGAGCTGTTTTTT	CAISEFGNGGELFF
TRBV5-1	TRBD1	TRBJ1-1	-	TGCGCCAGCAGCTCACAGGGGGGAATGGGTGAAGCTTTCTTT	CASSSQGGMGEAFF
TRBV6-1	-	TRBJ1-2	-	TGTGCCAGCAAAGTGGACGGCAACTCCTATGGCTACACCTTC	CASKVDGNSYGYTF
TRBV20-1	TRBD1	TRBJ2-7	-	TGCAGTGCTCTAAAACGGGACAGGGCTTACGAGCAGTACTTC	CSALKRDRAYEQYF
TRBV20-1	-	TRBJ1-2	-	TGCAGTGCTAGAGACGAAAGGGTCTATGGCTACACCTTC	CSARDERVYGYTF
TRBV7-2	-	TRBJ1-1	many	TGTGCCAGCAGCTTAGGAGGGCACACTGAAGCTTTCTTT	CASSLGGHTEAFF
TRBV5-1	-	TRBJ2-7	many	TGCGCCAGCAGCTTGGGGTTGGGCCAGTACCTCCACGAGCAGTACTTC	CASSLGLGQYLHEQYF